This is a list of T cell receptor beta chains from one sample in a study of T cell responses to AZD1222 COVID-19 vaccine. Libraries were prepared by immunoSEQ multiplex PCR; TCRdb keeps only in-frame clonotypes and omits some of them. This repertoire shows approximately 200,000 clones, approximately 94% found once; its top ten account for 1.7%. The sample here was peripheral blood, taken 28 days after the second dose of the MenACWY control vaccine. The receptor source for this set is an adult who received the MenACWY meningococcal vaccine as a control. CDR3s include the opening cysteine and the closing phenylalanine or tryptophan. A D gene is named only where the DNA matches it firmly. Some rows have no size entry. The others give once, few or many, or a class for an expanded clone.

>TRBV15|TRBJ1-1|.|.
CATSMEVNTEAFF
TGTGCCACCAGCATGGAGGTGAACACTGAAGCTTTCTTT
>TRBV5-6|TRBJ1-6|.|.
CASSLERPENSPLHF
TGTGCCAGCAGCTTGGAGCGGCCAGAGAATTCACCCCTCCACTTT
>TRBV7-2|TRBJ2-5|.|.
CASSRSQGAEETQYF
TGTGCCAGCAGCCGTAGCCAGGGAGCGGAAGAGACCCAGTACTTC
>TRBV28|TRBJ1-3|TRBD1|once
CASSLTLGQGARGNTIYF
TGTGCCAGCAGTTTAACCCTCGGGCAGGGGGCTAGGGGAAACACCATATATTTT
>TRBV19|TRBJ1-5|.|.
CASSIRQDVSNQPQHF
TGTGCCAGTAGTATAAGGCAGGACGTGAGCAATCAGCCCCAGCATTTT
>TRBV4-3|TRBJ2-3|.|.
CASSQGGRGRTDTQYF
TGCGCCAGCAGCCAAGGTGGGCGGGGGCGCACAGATACGCAGTATTTT
>TRBV25-1|TRBJ2-3|TRBD2|.
CSSVAGVLDTQYF
TGTTCCTCCGTGGCGGGAGTGTTAGATACGCAGTATTTT
>TRBV6-6|TRBJ1-2|.|.
CASSPPGQEIYGYTF
TGTGCCAGCAGTCCCCCGGGACAAGAGATCTATGGCTACACCTTC
>TRBV5-1|TRBJ2-1|TRBD2|.
CASSSPAGGLYGEQFF
TGCGCCAGCAGCTCCCCAGCGGGGGGGCTGTATGGTGAGCAGTTCTTC
>TRBV19|TRBJ2-3|TRBD1|.
CASSLTGYTDTQYF
TGTGCCAGTAGTTTGACAGGGTATACAGATACGCAGTATTTT
>TRBV3-1/TRBV3-2|TRBJ1-5|.|.
CASSQDLRQPQHF
TGTGCCAGCAGCCAAGACTTGAGGCAGCCCCAGCATTTT
>TRBV12-3/TRBV12-4|TRBJ2-1|.|.
CASSPQWNEQFF
TGTGCCAGCTCGCCACAATGGAATGAGCAGTTCTTC
>TRBV6-5|TRBJ1-2|.|.
CASTQRGNYGYTF
TGTGCCAGCACCCAACGGGGTAACTATGGCTACACCTTC
>TRBV7-8|TRBJ2-7|.|.
CASSFGQDYEQYF
TGTGCCAGCAGTTTCGGACAAGACTACGAGCAGTACTTC
>TRBV19|TRBJ1-5|TRBD1|.
CASSLNRGQPQHF
TGTGCCAGTAGTTTGAACAGGGGACAGCCCCAGCATTTT
>TRBV5-6|TRBJ1-2|.|.
CASSSGPPASANYGYTF
TGTGCCAGCAGCTCCGGACCCCCCGCTTCAGCTAACTATGGCTACACCTTC
>TRBV7-3|TRBJ2-1|TRBD2|.
CASSHRLAGYNEQFF
TGTGCCAGCAGCCACAGACTAGCGGGGTACAATGAGCAGTTCTTC
>TRBV30|TRBJ2-1|TRBD1|.
CAWGKQGYNEQFF
TGTGCCTGGGGGAAACAGGGGTACAATGAGCAGTTCTTC
>TRBV6-4|TRBJ2-3|TRBD1|many
CASSATGGSADTQYF
TGTGCCAGCAGCGCGACAGGGGGCTCGGCAGATACGCAGTATTTT
>TRBV29-1|TRBJ2-2|TRBD1|.
CSGLTGTGNTGELFF
TGCAGCGGCCTAACCGGGACAGGGAACACCGGGGAGCTGTTTTTT
>TRBV30|TRBJ2-3|.|.
CAWSVRLGDTQYF
TGTGCCTGGAGTGTTAGGCTTGGAGATACGCAGTATTTT
>TRBV19|TRBJ2-5|TRBD2|once
CASTTSGSKTQYF
TGTGCCAGTACCACTAGCGGGAGTAAGACCCAGTACTTC
>TRBV7-2|TRBJ2-7|.|.
CASSPLAFSYEQYF
TGTGCCAGCAGCCCGCTAGCGTTCTCCTACGAGCAGTACTTC
>TRBV5-1|TRBJ1-2|.|once
CASSLNSNYGYTF
TGCGCCAGCAGCTTGAACAGTAACTATGGCTACACCTTC
>TRBV7-2|TRBJ2-7|.|.
CASSLAKVRDFTYEQYF
TGTGCCAGCAGCTTAGCGAAGGTCAGGGATTTTACCTACGAGCAGTACTTC
>TRBV4-2|TRBJ2-1|.|few
CASSPRQEAIREQFF
TGTGCCAGCAGCCCCAGACAGGAAGCTATCCGGGAGCAGTTCTTC
>TRBV3-1/TRBV3-2|TRBJ1-3|.|.
CASSQSSGGNTIYF
TGTGCCAGCAGCCAAAGCTCAGGTGGAAACACCATATATTTT
>TRBV19|TRBJ1-2|.|once
CASTSRTNYGYTF
TGTGCCTCTACATCTCGCACTAACTATGGCTACACCTTC
>TRBV7-8|TRBJ1-6|TRBD1|.
CASSQREGANDNSPLHF
TGTGCCAGCAGCCAACGTGAGGGGGCGAATGATAATTCACCCCTCCACTTT
>TRBV19|TRBJ1-2|.|.
CASRASGGYTF
TGTGCCAGTAGGGCATCTGGAGGCTACACCTTC
>TRBV4-3|TRBJ2-7|.|.
CASSHRQGSYEQYF
TGCGCCAGCAGCCATCGCCAGGGATCCTACGAGCAGTACTTC
>TRBV7-8|TRBJ1-5|TRBD1|few
CASSLQTGNNQPQHF
TGTGCCAGCAGCTTGCAGACAGGGAACAATCAGCCCCAGCATTTT
>TRBV3-1/TRBV3-2|TRBJ1-1|TRBD1|.
CASSPVRQGAVNTEAFF
TGTGCCAGCAGCCCAGTCAGGCAGGGGGCCGTGAACACTGAAGCTTTCTTT
>TRBV12-3/TRBV12-4|TRBJ2-7|.|.
CASSPRGQYEQYF
TGTGCCAGCAGTCCCCGAGGTCAGTACGAGCAGTACTTC
>TRBV27|TRBJ1-6|.|.
CASSFLKNSPLHF
TGTGCCAGCAGTTTTCTTAAAAATTCACCCCTCCACTTT
>TRBV9|TRBJ1-2|TRBD1|.
CASSGGQGPYGYTF
TGTGCCAGCAGCGGGGGACAGGGGCCTTATGGCTACACCTTC
>TRBV11-2|TRBJ2-7|TRBD2|.
CASSLGRGLLDYEQYF
TGTGCCAGCAGCTTAGGAAGGGGACTACTAGACTACGAGCAGTACTTC
>TRBV6-1|TRBJ2-5|.|.
CASSYRATQETQYF
TGTGCCAGCAGTTATAGGGCAACACAAGAGACCCAGTACTTC
>TRBV27|TRBJ2-7|.|.
CASKPSGRQYF
TGTGCCAGCAAACCGTCAGGGAGGCAGTACTTC